This is a list of T cell receptor beta chains from one sample in a study of T-cell memory formation after mild COVID-19. Each CDR3 protein is one row after TCRdb ran MiXCR on the 5' RACE reads. This repertoire shows just over 300,000 distinct CDR3 sequences, roughly a fifth found once; its top ten account for more than 20%. Source material: PBMCs or a T cell subset sorted from them (not recorded which). The receptors were gathered from a young man who had mild COVID-19 (a few samples of this study predate the infection). Cell type and time point are not known. Each CDR3 is given with its conserved first and last residue. The D gene is left open where the match is weak. Clone size is shown for a subset of rows, as once, few, many or a class of expanded clone.

>TRBJ1-2|few|TRBV4-1|NA
TGCGCCAGCAGCCAACGGGACGTTACTAACTATGGCTACACCTTC
CASSQRDVTNYGYTF
>TRBJ2-2|NA|TRBV7-8|NA
TGTGCCAGCAGTCTACATCAGAACACCGGGGAGCTGTTTTTT
CASSLHQNTGELFF
>TRBJ1-1|many|TRBV4-1|NA
TGCGCCAGCGGGACGGGGAACACTGAAGCTTTCTTT
CASGTGNTEAFF
>TRBJ1-2|NA|TRBV9|TRBD1
TGTGCCAGCAGCACCGGAGACAGGGTGCGAGGCTACACCTTC
CASSTGDRVRGYTF
>TRBJ1-2|once|TRBV30|TRBD1
TGTGCCTGGGACAGGGGATATGGCTACACCTTC
CAWDRGYGYTF
>TRBJ2-7|NA|TRBV29-1|TRBD2
TGCAGCGTTCGGATTGGACTAGCGTCCTACGAGCAGTACTTC
CSVRIGLASYEQYF
>TRBJ2-7|few|TRBV6-5|NA
TGTGCCAGCAGAACCCACCAGGGGCAGAGCTCCTACGAGCAGTACTTC
CASRTHQGQSSYEQYF
>TRBJ1-1|few|TRBV20-1|TRBD1
TGCAGTGCGCTGGACAGGGCAGGAGGAACTGAAGCTTTCTTT
CSALDRAGGTEAFF
>TRBJ1-1|NA|TRBV5-4|NA
TGTGCCAGCCACAAGGGGTTTGGGGCTGAAGCTTTCTTT
CASHKGFGAEAFF
>TRBJ2-5|NA|TRBV7-2|TRBD1
TGTGCCAGCAGCTTAGGGGGGACAGTCGTAGAGACCCAGTACTTC
CASSLGGTVVETQYF
>TRBJ2-3|few|TRBV7-9|NA
TGTGCCAGCAGCCCCCCGCGGGGTTTCACAGATACGCAGTATTTT
CASSPPRGFTDTQYF
>TRBJ1-1|NA|TRBV7-9|NA
TGTGCCAGCAGCTTAAACCGGCGGGGGGATACTGAAGCTTTCTTT
CASSLNRRGDTEAFF
>TRBJ2-6|NA|TRBV29-1|NA
TGCAGCGTTGGAGGAGGGAACTCTGGGGCCAACGTCCTGACTTTC
CSVGGGNSGANVLTF
>TRBJ2-3|NA|TRBV7-2|TRBD2
TGTGCCAGCAGCCCGAGGGCGGGGGGCCGAGATACGCAGTATTTT
CASSPRAGGRDTQYF
>TRBJ2-7|few|TRBV5-1|TRBD1
TGCGCCAGCAGCTTGGCCCTAGGACAGGGGGCCTACGAGCAGTACTTC
CASSLALGQGAYEQYF
>TRBJ1-2|few|TRBV6-5|NA
TGTGCCAGCAGTTATGGTCACGAGACTAACTATGGCTACACCTTC
CASSYGHETNYGYTF
>TRBJ2-2|few|TRBV9|NA
TGTGCCAGCAAGTACGGGGAGAGCACCGGGGAGCTGTTTTTT
CASKYGESTGELFF
>TRBJ2-5|once|TRBV12-5|NA
TGTGCTAGTGGTTTGACAGGGCCTCTCGGAGAGACCCAGTACTTC
CASGLTGPLGETQYF
>TRBJ1-1|many|TRBV2|NA
TGTGCCAGCAGCGTACAGGGGAACACTGAAGCTTTCTTT
CASSVQGNTEAFF
>TRBJ1-3|few|TRBV4-3|NA
TGCGCCAGCAGCCCGGAGGGAGGAAACACCATATATTTT
CASSPEGGNTIYF
>TRBJ1-2|few|TRBV10-2|TRBD1
TGCGCCAGCAGTGAGTTCTCGACAGGGCCCCAGGGTGGCTACACCTTC
CASSEFSTGPQGGYTF
>TRBJ2-6|NA|TRBV14|TRBD1
TGTGCCAGCAGCCCCACCGGCGGACAGGGGGGACTCTCTGGGGCCAACGTCCTGACTTTC
CASSPTGGQGGLSGANVLTF
>TRBJ2-7|few|TRBV5-5|TRBD1
TGTGCCAGCAGCATCTCAGTTACAGGGGGCCTAGGGGAGCAGTACTTC
CASSISVTGGLGEQYF
>TRBJ1-5|NA|TRBV10-1|NA
TGCGCCAGCAGCCCGAGGGGACGGGAGAATCAGCCCCAGCATTTT
CASSPRGRENQPQHF
>TRBJ2-3|few|TRBV4-1|NA
TGCGCCAGCAGCCTCGAATCAGGGGGGCCTTCCGCAGATACGCAGTATTTT
CASSLESGGPSADTQYF
>TRBJ1-2|once|TRBV12-3/TRBV12-4|NA
TGTGCCAGCAGTCACCTCAGGGAGGGGGGCTACACCTTC
CASSHLREGGYTF
>TRBJ2-1|many|TRBV4-2|NA
TGTGCCAGCAGCCAGTCGCTAGAGAACAATGAGCAGTTCTTC
CASSQSLENNEQFF
>TRBJ1-5|NA|TRBV28|NA
TGTGCCAGCGATTTTACGAATCAGCCCCAGCATTTT
CASDFTNQPQHF
>TRBJ2-7|few|TRBV4-1|TRBD1
TGCGCCAGCAGCGCAATTGGACAGGGGGCGAGCGAGCAGTACTTC
CASSAIGQGASEQYF
>TRBJ1-5|few|TRBV6-5|NA
TGTGCCAGCAGTTACGGGGCCGGAGGCAATCAGCCCCAGCATTTT
CASSYGAGGNQPQHF
>TRBJ2-2|NA|TRBV25-1|TRBD1
TGTGCCAGCAGTGTCCCGCCGGGACAGGGATCTCCCGGGGAGCTGTTTTTT
CASSVPPGQGSPGELFF
>TRBJ2-1|NA|TRBV28|TRBD2
TGTGCCAGCAGTCAGACTAGCGGGGCCGTCTACAATGAGCAGTTCTTC
CASSQTSGAVYNEQFF
>TRBJ2-1|NA|TRBV11-2|NA
TGTGCCAGCAGCTTAGATCCGGGGCCCTACAATGAGCAGTTCTTC
CASSLDPGPYNEQFF
>TRBJ2-1|few|TRBV5-1|NA
TGCGCCAGCAGCCGGTCCGGGAATCCCGGAAATGAGCAGTTCTTC
CASSRSGNPGNEQFF
>TRBJ1-5|few|TRBV4-3|NA
TGCGCCAGCAGCCAAGATAATATGGCGGCCCCCAAGCCCCAGCATTTT
CASSQDNMAAPKPQHF
>TRBJ2-2|NA|TRBV4-3|NA
TGCGCCAGCAGCCAGCAACTTGGAGGGACCGGGGAGCTGTTTTTT
CASSQQLGGTGELFF
>TRBJ2-7|NA|TRBV7-9|NA
TGTGCCAGCAGCCTCCGGACGGAAAAAGCCTACGAGCAGTACTTC
CASSLRTEKAYEQYF
>TRBJ2-3|NA|TRBV5-1|NA
TGCGCCAGCAGCCTACAAAGCGGGTTTAGCACAGATACGCAGTATTTT
CASSLQSGFSTDTQYF